These 19 T cell receptor beta chains came from one sample sequenced in a study of T cells in Graves' hyperthyroidism and ophthalmopathy. Amplified regions were TCR beta CDR3 sequences from RNA transcripts. The primer set for the first-round RT-PCR of the TCR CDR3 was HTBI. Each CDR3 protein is one row after TCRdb ran MiXCR on the multiplex PCR reads. This repertoire shows 750,000 to 950,000 distinct CDR3 sequences, 35% to 45% found once; its top ten account for about 9%. Material: blood. These receptors all stem from a young man with Graves' hyperthyroidism.

A few counts support this clonotype. One junction end disagrees with the germline gene, perhaps due to a read error. The chain joins TRBV6-1 to TRBJ1-1; D not certain. Germline CDR1 is MNHNS and CDR2 is SASEGT. This CDR3 is built from 13 residues. The CDR3 nucleotides are TGCGCTACCAATTCCGGCGGGAACACTGAAGCTTTCTTT. Protein: CATNSGGNTEAFF.

The chain employs TRBV4-3 and TRBJ2-7, with TRBD2 identical over 13 bases. V lost 0 bases, J lost 2 bases, and 10 bases stayed unmatched. Germline assignment: CDR1 LGHNA and CDR2 YSLEER. This CDR3 spans 19 amino acids. The chain's CDR3 is CASSQESGLAGQAPYEQYF. The CDR3 region has the DNA TGCGCCAGCAGCCAAGAGTCGGGACTAGCGGGACAGGCCCCCTACGAGCAGTACTTC.

This clonotype was found a few times. V and J are TRBV11-2 and TRBJ2-7; D is unresolved. V was clipped by 5 bases and J by 2 bases, with 16 bases between them. Germline CDR1 and CDR2: SGHAT and FQNNGV. The CDR3 consists of 15 residues. The CDR3 DNA is TGTGCCAGCAGCCCTCCTCTAGGGCCCCCCTACGAGCAGTACTTC. Its translation is CASSPPLGPPYEQYF.

This clonotype has at least ten counts. J is TRBJ2-5 and V is TRBV20-1; D might be TRBD1 (6 bases). CDR3 length: 13 residues. CDR1 is DFQATT and CDR2 is SNEGSKA in the germline V gene (reference sequence). V lost 1 base and J 4 bases, leaving 10 bases between the germline ends. The CDR3 region has the DNA TGCAGTGCTAGAGCGCAGGGGAGAGAGACCCAGTACTTC. It is translated as CSARAQGRETQYF.

This clonotype was observed a few times. V gene TRBV20-1 combines with J gene TRBJ1-5; 8 nucleotides line up with TRBD1. CDR3 length equals 15 residues. CDR1 is DFQATT and CDR2 is SNEGSKA in the germline V gene (reference sequence). Trimming took 3 bases from V and 5 from J; bases not matched to a gene: 9. The CDR3: CSASRQGAGDQPQHF. In DNA, the CDR3 is TGCAGTGCTAGCCGTCAGGGGGCTGGGGATCAGCCCCAGCATTTT.

In this sample, this clonotype turned up a few times. The genes are TRBV20-1 and TRBJ1-6; D remains unclear. Germline V gives CDR1 DFQATT, CDR2 SNEGSKA (reference sequence). The V and J ends lost 0 bases and 0 bases respectively, with 12 bases between them. This CDR3 has 17 amino acids. The CDR3 coding sequence is TGCAGTGCTAGAGATGACACGTCGAGCTCCTATAATTCACCCCTCCACTTT. It is translated as CSARDDTSSSYNSPLHF.

The chain carries TRBV4-2 and TRBJ1-6, with a possible D match to TRBD1 (5 bases). The CDR3 sequence is 14 residues long. The V and J ends lost 3 bases and 9 bases respectively, with 12 bases between them. CDR1 and CDR2 (germline): LGHNA, YNFKEQ. The CDR3 bases are TGTGCCAGCAGCCAGACGGACGGGGGTTCACCCCTCCACTTT. Its protein is CASSQTDGGSPLHF.

The genes are TRBV7-3 and TRBJ2-7; the D gene is possibly TRBD2 (6 bases). Germline V CDR1 and CDR2: SGHTA, FQGTGA. With 5 bases removed from V and 3 bases from J, the gap between germline ends came to 17 bases. The length of the CDR3 is 15 residues. The CDR3 reads CASSQERLASYEQYF. Written as DNA, the CDR3 is TGTGCCAGCAGCCAGGAGCGGCTAGCGAGCTACGAGCAGTACTTC.

Worth noting for this clonotype: This may arise from a read error, as a much more abundant clone is one base away. The CDR3 sequence is CANGAGGTEAFF. In DNA form, the CDR3 reads TGTGCCAACGGGGCGGGAGGCACTGAAGCTTTCTTT. The chain joins TRBV2 to TRBJ1-1, with TRBD1 as a possible D gene (5 bases). V shed 10 bases and J shed 4 bases, with 13 bases lying between them. CDR1 is SNHLY and CDR2 is FYNNEI in the germline V gene. CDR3 size: 12 residues.

CDR3 protein: CASVSKGQGSPLHF. CDR3 bases: TGTGCCAGCGTTTCCAAGGGACAGGGTTCACCCCTCCACTTT. The V call is TRBV25-1, the J call TRBJ1-6; 9 positions agree with TRBD1. The CDR3 consists of 14 residues. The V gene's germline CDR1 is MGHDK and CDR2 SYGVNS. After removal of 8 bases from V and 9 bases from J, the junction contained 8 bases not matched to a gene.

As regards this clonotype: The junction departs from germline at one end; a sequencing error may be responsible. V gene TRBV7-9 combines with J gene TRBJ2-7; tentative D call: TRBD2 (6 bases). Germline V gene lookup returns CDR1 SEHNR and CDR2 FQNEAQ (reference sequence). The CDR3 covers 17 residues. CDR3 sequence: CASSQGRSSGGAYEQYF. CDR3 nucleotides: TGCGCCAGCAGCCAAGGGAGGTCAAGCGGTGGGGCCTACGAGCAGTACTTC. The complete variable domain, with remaining parts taken from reference TRBV7-9 and TRBJ2-7, reads DTGVSQNPRHKITKRGQNVTFRCDPISEHNRLYWYRQTLGQGPEFLTYFQNEAQLEKSRLLSDRFSAERPKGSFSTLEIQRTEQGDSAMYLCASSQGRSSGGAYEQYFGPGTRLTVT.

The V gene is TRBV5-6, the J gene TRBJ1-5; D gene uncertain. The CDR3 spans 13 residues. Per the germline V gene, CDR1 is SGHDT and CDR2 is YYEEEE. V was shortened by 3 bases and J by 5 bases, with 9 bases between the two germline ends. The CDR3 region is CASSWKPDQPQHF. In DNA, the CDR3 is TGTGCCAGCAGCTGGAAGCCTGATCAGCCCCAGCATTTT. Full variable domain (outside the CDR3, taken from reference TRBV5-6 and TRBJ1-5): DAGVTQSPTHLIKTRGQQVTLRCSPKSGHDTVSWYQQALGQGPQFIFQYYEEEERQRGNFPDRFSGHQFPNYSSELNVNALLLGDSALYLCASSWKPDQPQHFGDGTRLSIL.

The chain recombines TRBV7-9 with TRBJ1-2; 7 bases map to TRBD1. The CDR3 is made up of 14 amino acids. Germline loops: CDR1 SEHNR, CDR2 FQNEAQ (reference sequence). The trim removed 5 bases at V and 4 bases at J, leaving 7 bases unmatched. CDR3 region: CASSRQGTPYGYTF. DNA of the CDR3: TGTGCCAGCAGCAGACAGGGAACCCCCTATGGCTACACCTTC.

The chain carries TRBV10-3 and TRBJ1-1; no clear D. In germline, CDR1 is ENHRY, CDR2 SYGVKD. The V end lost 10 bases, the J end lost 1 base, and 13 bases lay between the germline ends. CDR3 length equals 13 residues. In DNA form, the CDR3 reads TGTGCCAGCGGAAGGTTGGGGAACACTGAAGCTTTCTTT. This sequence encodes CASGRLGNTEAFF.

This clonotype has at least ten counts. The rearrangement joins TRBV2 to TRBJ1-1; TRBD1 is a possible D gene (6 bases). The CDR3 extends over 15 amino acids. The germline V gene has CDR1 SNHLY and CDR2 FYNNEI. V was trimmed by 8 bases and J by 1 base, leaving 17 bases between them. The DNA for the CDR3 is TGTGCCAGCTTGTATCAGTCGACAGGGAACACTGAAGCTTTCTTT. Translating gives CASLYQSTGNTEAFF.

The V and J genes are TRBV20-1 and TRBJ2-5; the D gene is possibly TRBD2 (6 bases). V was pared by 0 bases and J by 3 bases, with 14 bases between. The germline V gene has CDR1 DFQATT and CDR2 SNEGSKA (reference sequence). CDR3 size: 15 residues. In DNA form, the CDR3 reads TGCAGTGCTAGAGATTCCAGGCGGGGCGAAGAGACCCAGTACTTC. Translated: CSARDSRRGEETQYF.

This rearrangement joins TRBV7-3 to TRBJ2-5; D may be TRBD1 or TRBD2 (5 bases each). This CDR3 has 15 amino acids. In germline, CDR1 is SGHTA, CDR2 FQGTGA. Trimming cost V 4 bases and J 1 base, with 13 bases left between them. CDR3 sequence reads: CASSSPRGPQETQYF. The CDR3 DNA is TGTGCCAGCAGCTCCCCCCGGGGCCCCCAAGAGACCCAGTACTTC.

V is TRBV19 and J is TRBJ1-6; TRBD1 matches at 7 bases. The germline V gene encodes CDR1 LNHDA and CDR2 SQIVND (reference sequence). CDR3 size: 15 residues. The V gene end was trimmed by 4 bases and the J gene end by 7 bases; junction bases not matched to a gene: 7. CDR3 sequence (DNA): TGTGCCAGTAGTACATCCGGGACAGCGAATTCACCCCTCCACTTT. This codes for CASSTSGTANSPLHF.

The chain uses TRBV19 and TRBJ2-7; 8 bases match TRBD1. Trimming removed 5 bases from V and 2 bases from J; junction bases left unmatched: 5. This CDR3 is built from 14 residues. CDR1 and CDR2 from the germline V gene are LNHDA and SQIVND (reference sequence). The CDR3 spells CASSRQGPPYEQYF. CDR3 DNA: TGTGCCAGTAGTCGACAGGGGCCTCCCTACGAGCAGTACTTC.